Sequencing of this T cell receptor beta chain was carried out in a study of human T cells and chemical hapten exposure. Study results and caveats: Expanded TCRs formed significantly more large CDR3 similarity clusters than controls.

Time point in this sample: pre-sensitization, week 0. Regarding treatment: therapeutic diphenylcyclopropenone sensitization with weekly scalp DPC. In this sample, this clonotype turned up a few times. Its cognate antigen is unknown. This CDR3 is 13 amino acids long. Trimming removed 5 bases from V and 4 bases from J; junction bases left unmatched: 5. Germline loops: CDR1 DFQATT, CDR2 SNEGSKA (reference sequence). TCRdb independently ran MiXCR on the RACE reads; one entry per CDR3 protein. The sample shows more than 250,000 distinct CDR3 sequences, 7.5% to 8% of them seen only once. The clonotype comes from a man aged 18 to 30 with alopecia areata. Some clones in this sample may be carry-over from other donors' samples. The rearrangement joins TRBV20-1 to TRBJ1-2, with TRBD1 matching 9 bases. The material was whole blood, obtained in connection with sensitization to the hapten diphenylcyclopropenone (DPC). The CDR3 spells CSAVGQGSYGYTF. CDR3 bases: TGCAGTGCTGTGGGACAGGGATCCTATGGCTACACCTTC.